One and the same sample provided the 27 T cell receptor beta chains below, sequenced in a study of blood T cell repertoires in COVID-19. The repertoire was sequenced with immunoSEQ multiplex PCR; TCRdb's copy has only in-frame clones and lacks some. The sample consists of about 110,000 clones, roughly 85% of them appearing once. Sequenced input: peripheral blood. These receptors all stem from a human donor in a cohort sampled during active COVID-19.

The chain links TRBV28 to TRBJ1-5, with TRBD1 matching over 8 bases. From germline, CDR1 is MDHEN and CDR2 SYDVKM. The CDR3 has 17 residues. The ends lost 3 bases at V and 0 bases at J; junction bases unmatched: 7. The CDR3 region has the DNA TGTGCCAGCAGTTTGCATCAGGGGGCGGTTAGCAATCAGCCCCAGCATTTT. Translated, it gives CASSLHQGAVSNQPQHF.

The chain employs TRBV2 and TRBJ2-1, with 9 bases that match TRBD2. Germline V CDR1 and CDR2: SNHLY, FYNNEI. The CDR3 has 16 amino acids. V lost 2 bases, J lost 7 bases, and 9 bases stayed unmatched. The chain's CDR3 is CASSEFGSGRRNEQFF. The CDR3 nucleotides read TGTGCCAGCAGTGAATTCGGTAGCGGGAGAAGAAATGAGCAGTTCTTC.

This sequence joins TRBV6-6 and TRBJ1-5; tentative D call: TRBD1 (6 bases). The CDR3 is 16 residues long. V was clipped by 6 bases and J by 5 bases, with 20 bases between them. Germline V gene lookup returns CDR1 MNHNY and CDR2 SVGAGI (reference sequence). CDR3 loop: CASSPLINRADQPQHF. CDR3 DNA: TGTGCCAGCAGCCCTCTAATCAACAGGGCGGATCAGCCCCAGCATTTT.

The chain combines TRBV19 with TRBJ2-2, with D maybe TRBD2 (5 bases). V lost 5 bases and J lost 3, with 16 bases in between. Germline V CDR1 and CDR2: LNHDA, SQIVND (reference sequence). This CDR3 contains 16 residues. This CDR3 reads CASSFGLGGYTGELFF. The CDR3 nucleotides read TGTGCCAGTAGTTTCGGACTGGGCGGGTACACCGGGGAGCTGTTTTTT. Full variable domain (outside the CDR3, taken from reference TRBV19 and TRBJ2-2): DGGITQSPKYLFRKEGQNVTLSCEQNLNHDAMYWYRQDPGQGLRLIYYSQIVNDFQKGDIAEGYSVSREKKESFPLTVTSAQKNPTAFYLCASSFGLGGYTGELFFGEGSRLTVL.

This clone occurred once. V usage is TRBV7-6 and J usage is TRBJ1-6; 8 nucleotides align to TRBD1. Germline assignment: CDR1 SGHVS and CDR2 FNYEAQ. The CDR3 covers 16 residues. J gave up 2 bases and V 0 bases, and 0 bases lay outside the gene matches. CDR3 region: CASSLAGQAYNSPLHF. CDR3 nucleotides: TGTGCCAGCAGCTTAGCGGGACAGGCCTATAATTCACCCCTCCACTTT.

Only a few counts were recorded for this clone. This sequence joins TRBV5-1 and TRBJ2-7; 10 nucleotides agree with TRBD2. The CDR3 sequence is 15 residues long. The V and J ends lost 4 bases and 1 base, in that order; junction bases with no gene match: 5. The V gene's germline CDR1 is SGHRS and CDR2 YFSETQ. CDR3 sequence reads: CASSPGLAPSYEQYF. The CDR3 DNA is TGCGCCAGCAGCCCGGGACTAGCGCCTTCCTACGAGCAGTACTTC.

The J gene is TRBJ2-7, the V gene TRBV7-8, with 8 positions matching TRBD2. Trimming at V came to 1 base and at J to 2 bases, leaving 7 bases not matched to a gene. The CDR3 totals 16 residues. CDR1 and CDR2 (germline): SGHVS, FQNEAQ. CDR3 DNA sequence: TGTGCCAGCAGCTTAGGTCTAGCGGGCACTGCCTACGAGCAGTACTTC. Protein: CASSLGLAGTAYEQYF.

The V gene is TRBV9, the J gene TRBJ2-3; no firm D call. The V gene lost 5 bases and the J gene lost 0 bases, with 7 bases spanning the gap. Germline V gene sequence: CDR1 SGDLS, CDR2 YYNGEE. The CDR3 sequence is 13 residues long. The CDR3 loop reads CASSHFSTDTQYF. CDR3 nucleotides: TGTGCCAGCAGTCACTTTAGCACAGATACGCAGTATTTT. Full variable domain (missing parts from reference TRBV9 and TRBJ2-3): DSGVTQTPKHLITATGQRVTLRCSPRSGDLSVYWYQQSLDQGLQFLIQYYNGEERAKGNILERFSAQQFPDLHSELNLSSLELGDSALYFCASSHFSTDTQYFGPGTRLTVL.

The CDR3 is CASSPGGTVYNEQFF. CDR3 DNA sequence: TGTGCCAGCAGCCCAGGCGGGACAGTATACAATGAGCAGTTCTTC. The rearrangement joins TRBV9 to TRBJ2-1; D might be TRBD1 (7 bases). The V end was cut by 4 bases, the J end by 4 bases, with 15 bases between. Germline V gene sequence: CDR1 SGDLS, CDR2 YYNGEE. CDR3 length: 15 residues.

CDR3 sequence (DNA): TGTGCCAGTAGTCCGGACAGGTCTGGCAATCAGCCCCAGCATTTT. Translated: CASSPDRSGNQPQHF. The chain recombines TRBV19 with TRBJ1-5, with 7 bases that match TRBD1. Germline-derived CDR1 and CDR2 are LNHDA and SQIVND (reference sequence). The CDR3 is made up of 15 amino acids. The trim removed 5 bases at V and 2 bases at J, leaving 6 bases unmatched.

The rearrangement joins TRBV28 to TRBJ1-1; D might be TRBD1 (6 bases). The CDR3 sequence is 20 residues long. CDR1 and CDR2 (germline): MDHEN, SYDVKM. Trimming pared 1 base from V and 1 base from J, leaving 25 bases between. The CDR3 reads CASSLYPSRQASSGNTEAFF. DNA for the CDR3: TGTGCCAGCAGTTTATATCCATCGAGACAGGCCTCGTCGGGGAACACTGAAGCTTTCTTT.

The chain couples TRBV6-1 to TRBJ2-5, with 8 bases identical to TRBD1. CDR1 is MNHNS, CDR2 SASEGT, per germline. V dropped 1 base and J dropped 12; count of bases not matched to a gene: 4. The CDR3 is 12 amino acids. CDR3 DNA sequence: TGTGCCAGCAGTGAAGGGCAGGGGGCGAAGTACTTC. This sequence encodes CASSEGQGAKYF.

V usage is TRBV7-9 and J usage is TRBJ2-1, with TRBD2 matching over 11 bases. This CDR3 has 15 residues. Per the germline V gene, CDR1 is SEHNR and CDR2 is FQNEAQ (reference sequence). V was clipped by 6 bases and J by 7 bases; unmatched bases: 8. The DNA for the CDR3 is TGTGCCAGCAGATTTAGCGGGGGGGCAAATAATGAGCAGTTCTTC. This translates into CASRFSGGANNEQFF.

The chain is built from TRBV13 and TRBJ2-1, with 10 positions matching TRBD2. Germline trimming cut 3 bases from V and 9 bases from J; bases unmatched to any gene: 17. From germline, CDR1 is PRHDT and CDR2 FYEKMQ (reference sequence). This CDR3 is built from 18 residues. The CDR3 reads CASSFFSSGAGGPGEQFF. The DNA for the CDR3 is TGTGCCAGCAGCTTTTTCTCTTCAGGAGCGGGAGGGCCCGGTGAGCAGTTCTTC.

CDR3 DNA: TGTGCCAGCAGTTACTCTGTCAGGGCTAACTATGGCTACACCTTC. This gives the protein CASSYSVRANYGYTF. J is TRBJ1-2 and V is TRBV6-5, with D possibly being TRBD1 (5 bases). CDR1 and CDR2 (germline): MNHEY, SVGAGI. The CDR3 length is 15 residues. V lost 0 bases and J lost 0, with 8 bases in between.

The chain joins TRBV5-5 to TRBJ2-2; 10 nucleotides align to TRBD2. Germline CDR1 reads SGHKS; CDR2 reads YYEKEE (reference sequence). This CDR3 is 15 amino acids long. The V and J ends lost 0 bases and 6 bases, in that order; junction bases with no gene match: 2. The chain's CDR3 is CASSLELAGSGELFF. The CDR3, as DNA: TGTGCCAGCAGCTTGGAACTAGCGGGATCCGGGGAGCTGTTTTTT.

With regard to this clone: Distinct nucleotide sequences in the sample also encode this CDR3. This chain connects TRBV27 to TRBJ2-7; 8 bases match TRBD2. V was clipped by 5 bases and J by 3 bases; unmatched bases: 18. The CDR3 runs to 18 residues. Germline V lookup: CDR1 MNHEY, CDR2 SMNVEV (reference sequence). CDR3 amino acids: CASSLYPRGGAVVYEQYF. CDR3 in DNA: TGTGCCAGCAGTCTATACCCCCGGGGGGGGGCGGTAGTCTACGAGCAGTACTTC.

This CDR3 is CASSVREGGSQPQHF. The CDR3 nucleotides read TGTGCCAGTAGTGTACGGGAGGGGGGAAGTCAGCCCCAGCATTTT. The chain employs TRBV19 and TRBJ1-5; maybe TRBD1 (6 bases). Germline CDR1 LNHDA, CDR2 SQIVND (reference sequence). Trimming took 5 bases from V and 6 from J, leaving 17 bases between them. The CDR3 has 15 residues.

The rearrangement uses TRBV6-1 and TRBJ1-1; D gene ambiguous. Trimming pared 2 bases from V and 6 bases from J, leaving 10 bases between. The CDR3 covers 13 residues. The germline V gene has CDR1 MNHNS and CDR2 SASEGT. The CDR3 protein is CASSELGSAEAFF. CDR3 sequence (DNA): TGTGCCAGCAGTGAATTAGGTAGCGCTGAAGCTTTCTTT.

The rearrangement joins TRBV7-9 to TRBJ2-7; TRBD1 matches at 7 bases. In germline, CDR1 is SEHNR, CDR2 FQNEAQ (reference sequence). J lost 4 bases, V lost 3 bases, and 6 bases had no gene match. This CDR3 is built from 14 residues. CDR3: CASSFTTGHYEQYF. The CDR3, as DNA: TGTGCCAGCAGCTTTACGACAGGGCATTACGAGCAGTACTTC.

The chain links TRBV19 to TRBJ2-2; D might be TRBD2 (6 bases). The CDR3 loop spans 18 amino acids. V shed 1 base and J shed 2 bases, with 17 bases lying between them. Germline V gene lookup returns CDR1 LNHDA and CDR2 SQIVND (reference sequence). The CDR3, as DNA: TGTGCCAGTAGTATAGTTACGGGACTCATATCAAACACCGGGGAGCTGTTTTTT. This codes for CASSIVTGLISNTGELFF.

V usage is TRBV5-5 and J usage is TRBJ1-2; possibly TRBD1 for D (6 bases). The CDR3 length is 16 residues. Trimming stripped 0 bases from V and 4 bases from J, with 16 bases between. From germline, CDR1 is SGHKS and CDR2 YYEKEE (reference sequence). The CDR3 is CASSLAPGAPLYGYTF. In DNA, the CDR3 is TGTGCCAGCAGCTTGGCGCCAGGGGCCCCCCTCTATGGCTACACCTTC.

The V gene is TRBV1, the J gene TRBJ2-7; the table's D call TRBD2 went unverified against the DNA. TRBV1 is a documented pseudogene. This CDR3 has 13 residues. Here the CDR3 DNA reads TGCACCAACGAAGGGGGGGCCTCCTACGAGCAGTACTTC. Translated: CTNEGGASYEQYF.

V and J are TRBV6-5 and TRBJ2-2, with TRBD1 as a possible D gene (6 bases). The CDR3 covers 16 residues. With 0 bases removed from V and 6 bases from J, the gap between germline ends came to 14 bases. Germline CDR1 is MNHEY and CDR2 is SVGAGI. The CDR3 sequence: CASSYSVSGVPGELFF. In DNA form, the CDR3 reads TGTGCCAGCAGTTACTCGGTCTCAGGGGTCCCCGGGGAGCTGTTTTTT.

V and J are TRBV6-2 or TRBV6-3 and TRBJ1-5, with 7 positions matching TRBD1. J was trimmed by 4 bases and V by 2 bases; bases with no gene match: 8. The CDR3 runs to 16 residues. Germline CDR1 MNHEY, CDR2 SVGEGT. The CDR3 bases are TGTGCCAGCAGTTACGGGACAGATTTTTGGAATCAGCCCCAGCATTTT. Amino acids: CASSYGTDFWNQPQHF.

V usage is TRBV5-6 and J usage is TRBJ2-1, with 7 positions matching TRBD2. J gave up 4 bases and V 0 bases, and 4 bases lay outside the gene matches. CDR1 and CDR2 from the germline V gene are SGHDT and YYEEEE. The CDR3 extends over 15 amino acids. The CDR3 nucleotides read TGTGCCAGCAGCTTGGAAGCGGGGAGGTACAATGAGCAGTTCTTC. Its protein is CASSLEAGRYNEQFF. The complete variable domain, with remaining parts taken from reference TRBV5-6 and TRBJ2-1, reads DAGVTQSPTHLIKTRGQQVTLRCSPKSGHDTVSWYQQALGQGPQFIFQYYEEEERQRGNFPDRFSGHQFPNYSSELNVNALLLGDSALYLCASSLEAGRYNEQFFGPGTRLTVL.

The V gene is TRBV27, the J gene TRBJ1-3; 7 nucleotides agree with TRBD1. Looked up from germline, CDR1 is MNHEY and CDR2 is SMNVEV (reference sequence). CDR3 length equals 15 residues. J was trimmed by 0 bases and V by 4 bases; bases with no gene match: 3. The CDR3: CASSSRGTSGNTIYF. In DNA, the CDR3 is TGTGCCAGCAGTTCCAGGGGGACCTCTGGAAACACCATATATTTT.